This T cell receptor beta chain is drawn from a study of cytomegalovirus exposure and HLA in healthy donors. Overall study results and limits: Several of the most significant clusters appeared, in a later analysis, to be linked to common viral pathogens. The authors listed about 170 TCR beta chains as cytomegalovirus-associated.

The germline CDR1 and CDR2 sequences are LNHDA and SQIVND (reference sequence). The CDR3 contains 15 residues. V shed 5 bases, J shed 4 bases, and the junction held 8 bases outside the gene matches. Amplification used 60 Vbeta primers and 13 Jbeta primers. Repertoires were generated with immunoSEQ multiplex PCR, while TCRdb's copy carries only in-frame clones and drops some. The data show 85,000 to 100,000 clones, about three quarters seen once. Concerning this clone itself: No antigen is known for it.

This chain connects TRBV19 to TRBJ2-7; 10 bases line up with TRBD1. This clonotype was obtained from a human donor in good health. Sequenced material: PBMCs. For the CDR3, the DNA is TGTGCCAGTAGTGGCCGACAGGGGGCAAAATACGAGCAGTACTTC. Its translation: CASSGRQGAKYEQYF.